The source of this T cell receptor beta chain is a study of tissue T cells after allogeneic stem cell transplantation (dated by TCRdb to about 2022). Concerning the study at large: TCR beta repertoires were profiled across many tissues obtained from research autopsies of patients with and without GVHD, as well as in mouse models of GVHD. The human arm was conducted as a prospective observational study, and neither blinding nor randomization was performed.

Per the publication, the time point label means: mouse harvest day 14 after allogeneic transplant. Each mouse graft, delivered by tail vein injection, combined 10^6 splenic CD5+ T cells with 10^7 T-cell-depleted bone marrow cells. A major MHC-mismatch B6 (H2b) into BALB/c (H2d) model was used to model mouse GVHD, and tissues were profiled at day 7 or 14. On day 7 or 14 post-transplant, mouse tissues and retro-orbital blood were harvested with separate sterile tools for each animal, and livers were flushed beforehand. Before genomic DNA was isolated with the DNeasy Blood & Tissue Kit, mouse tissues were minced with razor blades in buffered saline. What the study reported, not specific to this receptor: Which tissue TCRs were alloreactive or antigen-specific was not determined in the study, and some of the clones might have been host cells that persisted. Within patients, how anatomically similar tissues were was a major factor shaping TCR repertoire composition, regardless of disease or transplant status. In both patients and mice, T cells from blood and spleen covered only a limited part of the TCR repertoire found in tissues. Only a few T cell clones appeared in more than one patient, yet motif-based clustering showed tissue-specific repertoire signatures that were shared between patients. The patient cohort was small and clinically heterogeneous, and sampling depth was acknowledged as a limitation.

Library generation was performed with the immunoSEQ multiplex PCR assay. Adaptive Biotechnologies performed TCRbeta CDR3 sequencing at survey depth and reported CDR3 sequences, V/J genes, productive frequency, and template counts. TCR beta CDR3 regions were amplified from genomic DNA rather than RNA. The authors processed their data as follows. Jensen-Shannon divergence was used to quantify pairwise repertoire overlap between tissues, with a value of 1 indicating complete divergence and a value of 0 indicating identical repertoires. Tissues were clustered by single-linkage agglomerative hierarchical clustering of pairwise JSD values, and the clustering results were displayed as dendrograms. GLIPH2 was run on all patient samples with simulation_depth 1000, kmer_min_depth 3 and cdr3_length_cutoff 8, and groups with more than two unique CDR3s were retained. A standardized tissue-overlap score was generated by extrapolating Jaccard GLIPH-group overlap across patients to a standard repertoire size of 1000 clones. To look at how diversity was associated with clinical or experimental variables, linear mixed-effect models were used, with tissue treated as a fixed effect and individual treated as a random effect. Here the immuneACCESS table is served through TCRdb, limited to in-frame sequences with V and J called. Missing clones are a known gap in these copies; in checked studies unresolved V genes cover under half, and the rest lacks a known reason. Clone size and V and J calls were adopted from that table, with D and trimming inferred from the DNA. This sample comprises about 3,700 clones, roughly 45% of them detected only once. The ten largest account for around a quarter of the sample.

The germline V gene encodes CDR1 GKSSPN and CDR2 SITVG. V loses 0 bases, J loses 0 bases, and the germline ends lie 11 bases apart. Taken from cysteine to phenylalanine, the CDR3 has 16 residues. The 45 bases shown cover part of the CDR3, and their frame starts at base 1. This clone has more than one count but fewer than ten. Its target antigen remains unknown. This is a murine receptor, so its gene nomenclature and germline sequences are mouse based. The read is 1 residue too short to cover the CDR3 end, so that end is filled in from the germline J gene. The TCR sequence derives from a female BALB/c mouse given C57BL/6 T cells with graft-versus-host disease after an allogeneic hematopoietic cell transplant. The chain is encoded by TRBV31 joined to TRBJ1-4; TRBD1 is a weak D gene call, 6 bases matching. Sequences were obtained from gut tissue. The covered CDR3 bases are TGTGCCTGGAGTCTTGGGACAATAATTTCCAACGAAAGATTATTT. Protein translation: CAWSLGTIISNERLF. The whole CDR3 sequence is CAWSLGTIISNERLFF.